This is a list of T cell receptor beta chains from one sample in a study of post-analysis software for immune sequencing data. TCRdb fed the PCR reads into MiXCR, producing one record per CDR3 protein. Of 450,000 to 650,000 distinct CDR3 sequences in the sample, roughly 40% are singletons; the top ten hold under 2%. Sample: blood. The receptors were sampled from a girl under 18 with multiple sclerosis. Each CDR3 is given with its conserved first and last residue. The order of the fields is CDR3 DNA, CDR3 protein, clone size, J gene, V gene, D gene. A D gene is named only where the DNA matches it firmly. Expanded clones get a size class; other rows say once, few or many, or leave the size out.

CDR3 DNA: TGCGCCAGCAGCCACCCGGGTGAGTGGGAGGAGGATACGCAGTATTTT
CDR3 protein: CASSHPGEWEEDTQYF
clone size: -
J gene: TRBJ2-3
V gene: TRBV4-1
D gene: -

CDR3 DNA: TGTGCCACCAGTGATTTGAACAGGGAGGGCTACACCTTC
CDR3 protein: CATSDLNREGYTF
clone size: once
J gene: TRBJ1-2
V gene: TRBV24-1
D gene: -

CDR3 DNA: TGTGCCAGCAGCTCAATCCGGGGTTTAGGTGCAACTAATGAAAAACTGTTTTTT
CDR3 protein: CASSSIRGLGATNEKLFF
clone size: -
J gene: TRBJ1-4
V gene: TRBV11-2
D gene: -

CDR3 DNA: TGTGCCAGCAGCCCGGCTCTTGGGATTGGGGAGCAGTACTTC
CDR3 protein: CASSPALGIGEQYF
clone size: -
J gene: TRBJ2-7
V gene: TRBV7-2
D gene: -

CDR3 DNA: TGTGCCAGTAGTATAGTTCCAGGTACGGCCAACGTCCTGACTTTC
CDR3 protein: CASSIVPGTANVLTF
clone size: few
J gene: TRBJ2-6
V gene: TRBV19
D gene: -

CDR3 DNA: TGTGCCAGCAGCCAAGGGGGGACTTACGTATCCTACAATGAGCAGTACTTC
CDR3 protein: CASSQGGTYVSYNEQYF
clone size: -
J gene: TRBJ2-7
V gene: TRBV14
D gene: -

CDR3 DNA: TGCAGCGTTAAGCAGGGAGCTAACTATGGCTACACCTTC
CDR3 protein: CSVKQGANYGYTF
clone size: few
J gene: TRBJ1-2
V gene: TRBV29-1
D gene: -

CDR3 DNA: TGCAGTGCTGACCCGGGGGGACACTCCTACGAGCAGTACTTC
CDR3 protein: CSADPGGHSYEQYF
clone size: -
J gene: TRBJ2-7
V gene: TRBV20-1
D gene: -

CDR3 DNA: TGTGCCAGCAGTTTCACAGGGTTTGGGGAGACCCAGTACTTC
CDR3 protein: CASSFTGFGETQYF
clone size: few
J gene: TRBJ2-5
V gene: TRBV12-3/TRBV12-4
D gene: -

CDR3 DNA: TGTGCCAGCAGGGGCGCCGGGGAGCTGTTTTTT
CDR3 protein: CASRGAGELFF
clone size: -
J gene: TRBJ2-2
V gene: TRBV2
D gene: -

CDR3 DNA: TGCAGTGCTTCTCCGGACAGCAGCAATCAGCCCCAGCATTTT
CDR3 protein: CSASPDSSNQPQHF
clone size: few
J gene: TRBJ1-5
V gene: TRBV20-1
D gene: -

CDR3 DNA: TGTGCCAGCAGTTCGACTAGCGGGAGGGCCCGCTCCTACGAGCAGTACTTC
CDR3 protein: CASSSTSGRARSYEQYF
clone size: -
J gene: TRBJ2-7
V gene: TRBV6-5
D gene: TRBD2

CDR3 DNA: TGTGCCAGCAGTGGCGCCGGGTTTAGGTCACCCCTCCACTTT
CDR3 protein: CASSGAGFRSPLHF
clone size: -
J gene: TRBJ1-6
V gene: TRBV7-9
D gene: -

CDR3 DNA: TGCAGTGCTGATGGGACAGTCGATTCAGACTATGGCTACACCTTC
CDR3 protein: CSADGTVDSDYGYTF
clone size: -
J gene: TRBJ1-2
V gene: TRBV20-1
D gene: TRBD1

CDR3 DNA: TGTGCCAGCAGGGAGCTGGATACGCAGTATTTT
CDR3 protein: CASRELDTQYF
clone size: -
J gene: TRBJ2-3
V gene: TRBV12-3/TRBV12-4
D gene: -

CDR3 DNA: TGCAGCGTTGGTGAGAAGCCGAATCAGTCCCAGCATTTT
CDR3 protein: CSVGEKPNQSQHF
clone size: -
J gene: TRBJ1-5
V gene: TRBV29-1
D gene: -

CDR3 DNA: TGTGCCAGCAGTTCAGGGACAGGGGGCAATGAGCAGTTCTTC
CDR3 protein: CASSSGTGGNEQFF
clone size: few
J gene: TRBJ2-1
V gene: TRBV6-5
D gene: TRBD1

CDR3 DNA: TGTGCCAGCAGTGCGGGACCGCGACCGTCCCAGCCCCAGCATTTT
CDR3 protein: CASSAGPRPSQPQHF
clone size: -
J gene: TRBJ1-5
V gene: TRBV9
D gene: -

CDR3 DNA: TGTGCCAGCAGCATTGACAGAAATGGTTATCAGCCCCAGCATTTT
CDR3 protein: CASSIDRNGYQPQHF
clone size: -
J gene: TRBJ1-5
V gene: TRBV7-2
D gene: -

CDR3 DNA: TGCAGTGCTAGAGATTTCACTAGCGGGAGCTACGAGCAGTACTTC
CDR3 protein: CSARDFTSGSYEQYF
clone size: -
J gene: TRBJ2-7
V gene: TRBV20-1
D gene: TRBD2

CDR3 DNA: TGCAGCGTTGACCTGGGTTGGGGGGGGACCCAGTACTTC
CDR3 protein: CSVDLGWGGTQYF
clone size: -
J gene: TRBJ2-5
V gene: TRBV29-1
D gene: TRBD2

CDR3 DNA: TGTGCCAGCAGTCGGCGCGGTCGAGATACGCAGTATTTT
CDR3 protein: CASSRRGRDTQYF
clone size: few
J gene: TRBJ2-3
V gene: TRBV2
D gene: -

CDR3 DNA: TGTGCCAGCAGGACTTTTGGACGGCTGGGCTACGAGCAGTACTTC
CDR3 protein: CASRTFGRLGYEQYF
clone size: -
J gene: TRBJ2-7
V gene: TRBV12-3/TRBV12-4
D gene: -

CDR3 DNA: TGTGCCAGCAGGTGGGGAGTAGCCAAAAACATTCAGTACTTC
CDR3 protein: CASRWGVAKNIQYF
clone size: -
J gene: TRBJ2-4
V gene: TRBV12-3/TRBV12-4
D gene: -

CDR3 DNA: TGTGCCAGCAGTCACACAGGGAGACCTAACTATGGCTACACCTTC
CDR3 protein: CASSHTGRPNYGYTF
clone size: -
J gene: TRBJ1-2
V gene: TRBV6-5
D gene: -